This entry concerns a single T cell receptor (beta chain). At one of its ends the junction is not consistent with the germline gene, which may arise from a read error. This sample was taken from a study of T cell changes during pregnancy in multiple sclerosis. Measured with immunoSEQ multiplex PCR; TCRdb has only the in-frame clones, and not every one. The table has about 67,000 clones, approximately 90% seen once; the top ten hold roughly 2.7%. CDR3 size: 17 residues. Germline CDR1 LNHNV, CDR2 YYDKDF (reference sequence). The sequence came from a female donor with multiple sclerosis, enrolled in a pregnancy study. The J gene is TRBJ2-5, the V gene TRBV15, with D possibly TRBD2 on 6 matching bases. The source material was peripheral blood, sampled in the first trimester of pregnancy. The CDR3 reads CATSRAEEGAGTAEWHF. The CDR3 coding sequence is TGTGCCACCAGCAGAGCTGAGGAGGGAGCAGGGACCGCCGAGTGGCACTTC.